Listed below are T cell receptor beta chains from one sample, sequenced in a study of CD8+ T cells in alopecia areata. Repertoires were generated with immunoSEQ multiplex PCR, while TCRdb's copy carries only in-frame clones and drops some. The top ten hold roughly 0.7% of the sample, which has about 190,000 clones, about three fifths seen once. Sample: CD4+ T cells sorted from blood, taken at week 4, from a patient treated with tofacitinib. The receptor set was obtained from a human donor with alopecia areata. The CDR3 runs from the conserved cysteine through the conserved F or W. The order of the fields is CDR3 length, J gene, clone size, V gene, D gene, CDR3 DNA, CDR3 protein. The D gene is left open where the match is weak. Only some rows state a clone size, as once, few, many or a class for expanded clones.

12 TRBJ2-1 - TRBV29-1 - TGCAGCGGCGGACTACATAAATCTGAGCAGTTCTTC CSGGLHKSEQFF
13 TRBJ2-3 few TRBV5-1 - TGCGCCAGCAGCGTACCAGTGCCAGATACGCAGTATTTT CASSVPVPDTQYF
11 TRBJ2-7 - TRBV6-6 - TGTGCCAGCCGAAATACCTACGAGCAGTACTTC CASRNTYEQYF
13 TRBJ2-2 - TRBV30 - TGTGCCTGGAAGCCAGAGAACACCGGGGAGCTGTTTTTT CAWKPENTGELFF
13 TRBJ2-5 few TRBV5-1 - TGCGCCAGCAGCTTGGGCCAGCAAGAGACCCAGTACTTC CASSLGQQETQYF
16 TRBJ2-1 - TRBV29-1 TRBD2 TGCAGCGTGCGGGGTAGCGGGGGAGGCTCCTACAATGAGCAGTTCTTC CSVRGSGGGSYNEQFF
14 TRBJ1-3 - TRBV18 - TGTGCCAGCTCACCGACCCGCTCTGGAAACACCATATATTTT CASSPTRSGNTIYF
15 TRBJ2-6 - TRBV19 - TGTGCCAGTAGTACATCGGGGGCCGGGGCCAACGTCCTGACTTTC CASSTSGAGANVLTF
13 TRBJ2-1 once TRBV29-1 - TGCAGCGTTGGACAAGGGGGGAGGAATGAGCAGTTCTTC CSVGQGGRNEQFF
14 TRBJ1-4 - TRBV7-8 - TGTGCCAGCAGCGACACATCAACTAATGAAAAACTGTTTTTT CASSDTSTNEKLFF
13 TRBJ2-7 - TRBV6-5 - TGTGCTACTAAGAAGGGTGGGATTGGCGAGCAGTACTTC CATKKGGIGEQYF
14 TRBJ1-2 once TRBV27 - TGTGCCAGCAGTGCCCGGGACAAGGTCTATGGCTACACCTTC CASSARDKVYGYTF
13 TRBJ2-2 few TRBV30 TRBD1 TGTGCCTGGGGCTACAGGGGAGACCGGGAGCTGTTTTTT CAWGYRGDRELFF
13 TRBJ2-3 few TRBV5-1 - TGCGCCAGCAGCTTACTAGAGACAGATACGCAGTATTTT CASSLLETDTQYF